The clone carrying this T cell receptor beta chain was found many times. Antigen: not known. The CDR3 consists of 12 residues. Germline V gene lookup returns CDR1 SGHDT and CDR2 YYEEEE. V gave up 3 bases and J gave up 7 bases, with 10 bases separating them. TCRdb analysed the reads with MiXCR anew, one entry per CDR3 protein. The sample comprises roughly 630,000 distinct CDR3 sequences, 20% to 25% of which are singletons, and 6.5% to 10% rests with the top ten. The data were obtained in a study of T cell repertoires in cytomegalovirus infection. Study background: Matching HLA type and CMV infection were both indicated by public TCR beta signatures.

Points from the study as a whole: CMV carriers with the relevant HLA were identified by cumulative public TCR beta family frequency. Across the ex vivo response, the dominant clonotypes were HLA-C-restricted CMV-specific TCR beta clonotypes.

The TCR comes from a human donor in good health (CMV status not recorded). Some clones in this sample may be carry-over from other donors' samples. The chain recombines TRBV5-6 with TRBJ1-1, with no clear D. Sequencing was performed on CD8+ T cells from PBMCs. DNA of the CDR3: TGTGCCAGCAGCTCTGGGATCCTTGAAGCTTTCTTT. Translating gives CASSSGILEAFF.